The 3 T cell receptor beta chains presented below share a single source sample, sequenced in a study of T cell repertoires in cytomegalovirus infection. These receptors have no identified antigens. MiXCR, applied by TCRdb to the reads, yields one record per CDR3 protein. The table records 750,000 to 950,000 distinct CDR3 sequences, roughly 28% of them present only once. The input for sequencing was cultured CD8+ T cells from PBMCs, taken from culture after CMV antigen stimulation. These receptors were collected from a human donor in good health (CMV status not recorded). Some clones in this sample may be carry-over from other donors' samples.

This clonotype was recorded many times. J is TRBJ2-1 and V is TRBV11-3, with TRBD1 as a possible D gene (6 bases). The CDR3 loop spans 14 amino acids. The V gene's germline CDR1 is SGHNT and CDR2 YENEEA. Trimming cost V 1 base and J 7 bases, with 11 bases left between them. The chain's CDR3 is CASSLGRGLNEQFF. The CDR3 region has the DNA TGTGCCAGCAGCTTAGGTAGGGGGTTGAATGAGCAGTTCTTC.

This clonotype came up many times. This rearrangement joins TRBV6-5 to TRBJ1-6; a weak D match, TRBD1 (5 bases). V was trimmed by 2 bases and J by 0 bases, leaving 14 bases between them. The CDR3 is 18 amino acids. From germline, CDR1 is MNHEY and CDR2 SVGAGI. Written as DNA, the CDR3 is TGTGCCAGCAGTTACCCGCGACGGGGGAGCTCCTATAATTCACCCCTCCACTTT. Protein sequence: CASSYPRRGSSYNSPLHF.

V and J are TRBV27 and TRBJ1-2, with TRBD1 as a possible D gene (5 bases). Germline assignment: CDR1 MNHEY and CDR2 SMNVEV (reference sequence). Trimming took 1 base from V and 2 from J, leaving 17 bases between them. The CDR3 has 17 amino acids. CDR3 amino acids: CASSLFSGGKLNYGYTF. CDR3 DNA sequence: TGTGCCAGCAGTTTATTTTCTGGGGGAAAGCTAAACTATGGCTACACCTTC.